This TCR beta chain came from a study of blood T cells in healthy people across ages. The sample providers were healthy Caucasian people from Russia, aged roughly 6 to 90. Between the trimmed V and J ends, which lost 3 bases and 6 bases, there was a span of 13 bases. In germline, CDR1 is DFQATT, CDR2 SNEGSKA (reference sequence). The CDR3 sequence is 13 residues long. Then a second PCR, running about 7 to 11 cycles, was carried out with a sample-barcoded 5' primer and a J-beta primer mix. TCRdb re-derived calls from the 5' RACE reads in MiXCR, one entry per CDR3 protein. The profile shows about 1,400,000 distinct CDR3 sequences, 42% of them singletons.

V gene TRBV20-1 combines with J gene TRBJ2-3; D not resolved. The sequence was collected from a woman between 18 and 30 years old in good health. Sequencing input: blood. The CDR3 bases are TGCAGTGCTAGTACCCTCGACCTCGATACGCAGTATTTT. Residues: CSASTLDLDTQYF.